These T cell receptor beta chains were read from a single sample in a study of T-cell reconstitution after alpha-beta-depleted transplantation in children. TCRdb called the PCR reads again in MiXCR, with one record for every CDR3 protein. Altogether some 640,000 distinct CDR3 sequences are present, around 16% being singletons, with the ten largest covering approximately 1%. Sequenced material: PBMCs from the stem cell graft donor, taken from the stem cell graft. The receptors originated from a human donor who donated a stem cell graft to a child with acute myeloid leukemia. The CDR3 runs from the conserved cysteine through the conserved F or W. The D gene is left open where the match is weak. Where a row states a size, it is once, few, many or the class of an expanded clone; other rows omit it.

j_gene,abundance,v_gene,d_gene,CDR3aa,CDR3nt
TRBJ2-1,-,TRBV9,-,CASSFPDGQGNYNEQFF,TGTGCCAGCAGCTTTCCGGACGGTCAAGGTAACTACAATGAGCAGTTCTTC
TRBJ1-1,-,TRBV4-2,-,CASSQRQKNTEAFF,TGTGCCAGCAGCCAGAGACAGAAGAACACTGAAGCTTTCTTT
TRBJ1-1,-,TRBV12-3/TRBV12-4,-,CATRAGSEAFF,TGTGCCACCAGGGCAGGTTCTGAAGCTTTCTTT
TRBJ1-6,many,TRBV20-1,TRBD1,CSAREIRTGGNSPLHF,TGCAGTGCTAGGGAAATAAGGACAGGGGGGAATTCACCCCTCCACTTT
TRBJ1-6,-,TRBV20-1,-,CSASRQDPSPLHF,TGCAGTGCTAGTAGACAGGATCCTTCACCCCTCCACTTT
TRBJ2-1,few,TRBV5-1,-,CASSLVSGVAYNEQFF,TGCGCCAGCAGCTTGGTTTCAGGGGTGGCCTACAATGAGCAGTTCTTC
TRBJ2-3,-,TRBV6-2/TRBV6-3,TRBD2,CASSYGLAGTRTDTQYF,TGTGCCAGCAGTTACGGTCTAGCGGGGACCCGCACAGATACGCAGTATTTT
TRBJ1-2,many,TRBV6-1,-,CASSDSLRPHGYTF,TGTGCCAGCAGTGACAGTTTGCGGCCTCATGGCTACACCTTC
TRBJ2-1,few,TRBV20-1,-,CSASEAVGNDEQFF,TGCAGTGCTAGCGAAGCTGTGGGTAACGATGAGCAGTTCTTC
TRBJ1-1,many,TRBV12-3/TRBV12-4,TRBD1,CASSLNRGRTEAFF,TGTGCCAGCAGTTTGAACAGGGGGCGAACTGAAGCTTTCTTT
TRBJ2-5,-,TRBV5-1,-,CASSEGRGRQTQYF,TGCGCCAGCAGCGAAGGACGGGGAAGACAGACCCAGTACTTC
TRBJ2-1,-,TRBV12-3/TRBV12-4,-,CASQRGGNNEQFF,TGTGCCAGCCAAAGGGGGGGCAATAATGAGCAGTTCTTC
TRBJ2-3,-,TRBV7-2,-,CASSPPLGPTDTQYF,TGTGCCAGCAGCCCGCCTTTGGGGCCGACAGATACGCAGTATTTT
TRBJ1-4,-,TRBV5-1,-,CASSFQGTNEKLFF,TGCGCCAGCAGCTTCCAGGGTACTAATGAAAAACTGTTTTTT
TRBJ2-6,-,TRBV20-1,-,CSARAPSGANVLTF,TGCAGTGCGCGCGCCCCCTCTGGGGCCAACGTCCTGACTTTC
TRBJ1-2,-,TRBV4-3,-,CASSQDGGNYGYTF,TGCGCCAGCAGCCAAGATGGAGGGAACTATGGCTACACCTTC